These 11 T cell receptor beta chains came from one sample sequenced in a study of T cell repertoires in cytomegalovirus infection. TCRdb ran MiXCR on the reads and lists one entry per CDR3 protein. Of 200,000 to 300,000 distinct CDR3 sequences listed, roughly an eighth were seen once; the top ten hold 8.5% to 10%. The specimen sequenced was PBMCs. Receptor source: a human donor in good health (CMV status not recorded). Some clones in this sample may be carry-over from other donors' samples.

There are a few counts of this clonotype. V usage is TRBV29-1 and J usage is TRBJ2-7, with D maybe TRBD1 (6 bases). Per germline, CDR1 SQVTM and CDR2 ANQGSEA. This CDR3 is built from 16 residues. Between the trimmed V and J ends, which lost 4 bases and 1 base, there was a span of 20 bases. The chain's CDR3 is CSVGEGYGQSSYEQYF. DNA of the CDR3: TGCAGCGTTGGAGAGGGGTACGGACAGTCTTCCTACGAGCAGTACTTC.

There are many counts of this clonotype. The chain uses TRBV11-3 and TRBJ2-7, with 8 positions matching TRBD1. Germline V gene lookup returns CDR1 SGHNT and CDR2 YENEEA. The CDR3 is 13 amino acids. The V gene end was trimmed by 5 bases and the J gene end by 5 bases; junction bases not matched to a gene: 5. CDR3: CASSTGQGNEQYF. CDR3 sequence (DNA): TGTGCCAGCAGCACAGGACAGGGCAACGAGCAGTACTTC. Looking up the rest from reference TRBV11-3 and TRBJ2-7 gives the full variable domain: EAGVVQSPRYKIIEKKQPVAFWCNPISGHNTLYWYLQNLGQGPELLIRYENEEAVDDSQLPKDRFSAERLKGVDSTLKIQPAELGDSAVYLCASSTGQGNEQYFGPGTRLTVT.

This clonotype was counted many times. The V and J genes are TRBV12-3 or TRBV12-4 and TRBJ1-5; 7 nucleotides agree with TRBD1. Losses at the gene ends were 4 bases for V and 1 base for J; bases not matched to a gene: 1. The CDR3 is 14 amino acids. CDR3: CASSYRGSNQPQHF. CDR3 nucleotide sequence: TGTGCCAGCAGTTACAGGGGAAGCAATCAGCCCCAGCATTTT.

This chain connects TRBV12-3 or TRBV12-4 to TRBJ2-1; 11 nucleotides agree with TRBD2. This CDR3 spans 14 amino acids. The V and J ends lost 6 bases and 9 bases, in that order; junction bases with no gene match: 7. In DNA form, the CDR3 reads TGTGCCAGCAGCCCTAGCGGGAGGTGGGGTGAGCAGTTCTTC. Translating gives CASSPSGRWGEQFF.

This clonotype was seen a few times. The J gene is TRBJ1-4, the V gene TRBV7-2; TRBD1 aligns across 9 bases. The V gene end was trimmed by 4 bases and the J gene end by 8 bases; junction bases not matched to a gene: 5. This CDR3 comprises 14 residues. Germline V gives CDR1 SGHTA, CDR2 FQGNSA. CDR3 residues: CASSSTGGGEKLFF. CDR3 DNA: TGTGCCAGCAGCTCCACAGGGGGCGGAGAAAAACTGTTTTTT.

This clonotype was detected many times. The rearrangement joins TRBV20-1 to TRBJ2-1, with 11 bases identical to TRBD2. Trimming took 0 bases from V and 10 from J; bases not matched to a gene: 11. Looked up from germline, CDR1 is DFQATT and CDR2 is SNEGSKA (reference sequence). The length of the CDR3 is 16 residues. CDR3 nucleotides: TGCAGTGCTAGAGATCCTAGCGGGGGGAGCTTTGAGGAGCAGTTCTTC. Amino acids: CSARDPSGGSFEEQFF.

This clonotype has more than one count but fewer than ten. This chain uses TRBV2 with TRBJ1-2; D is ambiguous. Per germline, CDR1 SNHLY and CDR2 FYNNEI. The CDR3 is made up of 14 amino acids. V was cut by 0 bases and J by 4 bases, with 9 bases left in between. The CDR3 nucleotides are TGTGCCAGCAGTGAAGCTAGTGACCTCTATGGCTACACCTTC. Protein: CASSEASDLYGYTF.

The chain has TRBV2 and TRBJ2-5; D may be TRBD1 or TRBD2 (5 bases each). CDR1 is SNHLY, CDR2 FYNNEI, per germline. V was cut by 11 bases and J by 5 bases, with 18 bases left in between. The CDR3 runs 13 residues. The DNA of the CDR3 is TGTGCCGGCTCGATGGGCAGGGAGGAGACCCAGTACTTC. Residues: CAGSMGREETQYF.

This clonotype was recorded many times. This rearrangement joins TRBV28 to TRBJ1-6, with a weak D call TRBD1 (5 bases). This CDR3 contains 14 residues. Trimming took 3 bases from V and 6 from J, leaving 9 bases between them. Per the germline V gene, CDR1 is MDHEN and CDR2 is SYDVKM. The DNA for the CDR3 is TGTGCCAGCAGTTTTCAGGGATTTAATTCACCCCTCCACTTT. It codes for CASSFQGFNSPLHF.

This clonotype was detected a few times. The chain uses TRBV6-5 and TRBJ1-2; 8 bases are a match to TRBD1. J lost 7 bases, V lost 0 bases, and 7 bases had no gene match. Germline-derived CDR1 and CDR2 are MNHEY and SVGAGI. This CDR3 is built from 15 residues. The CDR3 reads CASSYSGRGQLGYTF. CDR3 nucleotides: TGTGCCAGCAGTTACTCTGGCAGGGGGCAGCTTGGCTACACCTTC.

The chain combines TRBV4-3 with TRBJ2-7; no definite D call. V lost 1 base and J lost 1, with 11 bases in between. This CDR3 is built from 15 residues. CDR1 is LGHNA, CDR2 YSLEER, per germline. The CDR3 is CASSQGPGQSYEQYF. DNA of the CDR3: TGCGCCAGCAGCCAAGGCCCGGGCCAATCCTACGAGCAGTACTTC.